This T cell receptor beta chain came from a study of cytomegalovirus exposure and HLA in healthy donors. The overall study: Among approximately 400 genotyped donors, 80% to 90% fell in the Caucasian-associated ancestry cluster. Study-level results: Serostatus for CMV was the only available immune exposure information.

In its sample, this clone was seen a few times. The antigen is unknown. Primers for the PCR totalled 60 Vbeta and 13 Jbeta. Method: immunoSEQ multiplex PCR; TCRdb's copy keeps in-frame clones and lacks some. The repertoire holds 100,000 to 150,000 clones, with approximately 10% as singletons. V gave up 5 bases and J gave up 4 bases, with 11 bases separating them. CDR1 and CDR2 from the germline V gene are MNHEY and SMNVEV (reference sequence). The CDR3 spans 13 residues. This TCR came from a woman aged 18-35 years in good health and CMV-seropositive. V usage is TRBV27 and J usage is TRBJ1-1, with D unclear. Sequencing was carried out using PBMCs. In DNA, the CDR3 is TGTGCCAGCAGTGGCCCGGGGTTCACTGAAGCTTTCTTT. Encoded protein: CASSGPGFTEAFF.